This TCR beta chain originates from a study of blood T cell repertoires in COVID-19. Using immunoSEQ multiplex PCR, the repertoire was profiled, and TCRdb retains in-frame clones only, with some absent. The sample records some 140,000 clones, 84% being singletons. Germline V lookup: CDR1 MNHEY, CDR2 SVGAGI. The CDR3 is 15 residues long. J gave up 7 bases and V 7 bases, and 11 bases lay outside the gene matches. The source material was PBMCs or T cells enriched from blood (not recorded which). This clonotype originated in a man aged 35-49 years with acute COVID-19. The rearrangement joins TRBV6-5 to TRBJ2-7; 12 nucleotides line up with TRBD1. CDR3 nucleotide sequence: TGTGCCAGCACACTGGGGGGACAGGGGGCGGGAGAGCAGTACTTC. Its translation: CASTLGGQGAGEQYF.